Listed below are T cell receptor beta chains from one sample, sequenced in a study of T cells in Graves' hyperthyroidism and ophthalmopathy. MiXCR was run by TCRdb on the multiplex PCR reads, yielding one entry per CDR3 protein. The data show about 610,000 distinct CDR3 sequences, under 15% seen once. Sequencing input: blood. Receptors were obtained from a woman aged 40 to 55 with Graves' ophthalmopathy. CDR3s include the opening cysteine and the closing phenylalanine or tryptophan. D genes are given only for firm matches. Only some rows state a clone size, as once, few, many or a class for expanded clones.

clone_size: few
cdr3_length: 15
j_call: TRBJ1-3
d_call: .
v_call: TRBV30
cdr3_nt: TGTGCCTGGAGTGCCCTAGTCGGCTCTGGAAACACCATATATTTT
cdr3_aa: CAWSALVGSGNTIYF

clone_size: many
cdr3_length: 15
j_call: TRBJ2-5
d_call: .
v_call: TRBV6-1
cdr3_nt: TGTGCCAGCAGTGAACAAAGTGGGACGGGAGAGACCCAGTACTTC
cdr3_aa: CASSEQSGTGETQYF

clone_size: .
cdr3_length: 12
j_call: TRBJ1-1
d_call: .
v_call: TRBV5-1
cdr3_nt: TGCGCCAGCAGCTTGGCCGACGGGGAAGCTTTCTTT
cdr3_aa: CASSLADGEAFF

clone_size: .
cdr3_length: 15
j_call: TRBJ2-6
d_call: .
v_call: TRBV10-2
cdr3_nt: TGCGCCAGCAGCCTAAACAGGGCTGGGGCCAACGTCCTGACTTTC
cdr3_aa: CASSLNRAGANVLTF

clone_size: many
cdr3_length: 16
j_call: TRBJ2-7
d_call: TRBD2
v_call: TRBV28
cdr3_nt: TGTGCCAGCAGTTATCTAGCGGGAGGGGGTGTCTACGAGCAGTACTTC
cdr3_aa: CASSYLAGGGVYEQYF

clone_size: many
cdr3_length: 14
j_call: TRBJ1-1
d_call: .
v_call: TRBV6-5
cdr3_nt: TGTGCCAGCAGTTGGTCAGGGGCGAACACTGAAGCTTTCTTT
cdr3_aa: CASSWSGANTEAFF

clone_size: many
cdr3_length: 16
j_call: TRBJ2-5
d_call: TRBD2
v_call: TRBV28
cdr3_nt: TGTGCCAGCAGTCCCACCGGAGCGGGAGCTGTGGAGACCCAGTACTTC
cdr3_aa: CASSPTGAGAVETQYF

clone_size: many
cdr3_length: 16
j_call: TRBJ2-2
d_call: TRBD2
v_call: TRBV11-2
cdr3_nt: TGTGCCAGCAGCCCGGGACTAGCGGGAGCACCCGGGGAGCTGTTTTTT
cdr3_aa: CASSPGLAGAPGELFF

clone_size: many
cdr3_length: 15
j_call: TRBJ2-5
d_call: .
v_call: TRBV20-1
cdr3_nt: TGCAGTGCTAGAGATGCAGCGTCTAGACAAGAGACCCAGTACTTC
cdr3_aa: CSARDAASRQETQYF

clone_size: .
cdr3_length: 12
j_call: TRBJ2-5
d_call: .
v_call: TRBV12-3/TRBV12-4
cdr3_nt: TGTGCCAGCAGTCCCCCGGGGAAGACCCAGTACTTC
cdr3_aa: CASSPPGKTQYF

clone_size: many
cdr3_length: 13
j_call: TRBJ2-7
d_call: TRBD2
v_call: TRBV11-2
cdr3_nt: TGTGCCAGCACCCTAGCGGGTTCCTACGAGCAGTACTTC
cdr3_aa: CASTLAGSYEQYF